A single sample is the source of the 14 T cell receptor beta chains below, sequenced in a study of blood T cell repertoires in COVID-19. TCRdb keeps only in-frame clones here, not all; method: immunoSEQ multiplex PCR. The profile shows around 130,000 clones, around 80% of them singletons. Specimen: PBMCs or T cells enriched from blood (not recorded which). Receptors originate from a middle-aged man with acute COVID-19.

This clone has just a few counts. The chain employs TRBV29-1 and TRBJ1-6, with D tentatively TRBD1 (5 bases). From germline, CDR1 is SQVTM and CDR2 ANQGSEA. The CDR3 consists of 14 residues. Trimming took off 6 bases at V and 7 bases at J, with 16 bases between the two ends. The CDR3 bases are TGCAGCGTCCTCACTGGGGGGGAAAATTCACCCCTCCACTTT. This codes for CSVLTGGENSPLHF. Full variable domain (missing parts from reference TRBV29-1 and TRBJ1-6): SAVISQKPSRDICQRGTSLTIQCQVDSQVTMMFWYRQQPGQSLTLIATANQGSEATYESGFVIDKFPISRPNLTFSTLTVSNMSPEDSSIYLCSVLTGGENSPLHFGNGTRLTVT.

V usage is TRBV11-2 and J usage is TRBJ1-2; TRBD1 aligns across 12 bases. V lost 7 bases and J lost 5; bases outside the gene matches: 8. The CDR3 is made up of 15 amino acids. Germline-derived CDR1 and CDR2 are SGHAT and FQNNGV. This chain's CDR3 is CASTPMGQGAYGYTF. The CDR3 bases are TGTGCCAGCACCCCCATGGGACAGGGGGCGTATGGCTACACCTTC.

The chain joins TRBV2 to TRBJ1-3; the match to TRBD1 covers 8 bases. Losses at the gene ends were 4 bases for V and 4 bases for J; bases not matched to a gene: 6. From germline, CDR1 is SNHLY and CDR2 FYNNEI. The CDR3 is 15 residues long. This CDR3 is CASSGLTGVGNTIYF. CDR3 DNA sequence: TGTGCCAGCAGTGGCCTGACAGGGGTCGGAAACACCATATATTTT.

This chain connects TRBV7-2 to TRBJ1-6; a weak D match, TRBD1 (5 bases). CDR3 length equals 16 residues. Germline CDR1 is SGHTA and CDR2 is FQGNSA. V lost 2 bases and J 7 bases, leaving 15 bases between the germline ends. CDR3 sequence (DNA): TGTGCCAGCAGCTTAAGCATCCTCCCAGGGAATTCACCCCTCCACTTT. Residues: CASSLSILPGNSPLHF.

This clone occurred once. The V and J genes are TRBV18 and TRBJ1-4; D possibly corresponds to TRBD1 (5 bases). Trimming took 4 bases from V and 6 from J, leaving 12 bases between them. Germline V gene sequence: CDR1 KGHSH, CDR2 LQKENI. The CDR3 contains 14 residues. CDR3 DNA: TGTGCCAGCTCACGTCCCGGACAAGATGAAAAACTGTTTTTT. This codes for CASSRPGQDEKLFF. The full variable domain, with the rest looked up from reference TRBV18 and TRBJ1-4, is NAGVMQNPRHLVRRRGQEARLRCSPMKGHSHVYWYRQLPEEGLKFMVYLQKENIIDESGMPKERFSAEFPKEGPSILRIQQVVRGDSAAYFCASSRPGQDEKLFFGSGTQLSVL.

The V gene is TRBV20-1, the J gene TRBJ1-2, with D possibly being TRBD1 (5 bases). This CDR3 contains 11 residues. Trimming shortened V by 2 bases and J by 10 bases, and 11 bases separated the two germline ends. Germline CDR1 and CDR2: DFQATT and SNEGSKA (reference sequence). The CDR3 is CSARRDRYYTF. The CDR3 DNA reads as TGCAGTGCTAGAAGAGACAGATACTACACCTTC.

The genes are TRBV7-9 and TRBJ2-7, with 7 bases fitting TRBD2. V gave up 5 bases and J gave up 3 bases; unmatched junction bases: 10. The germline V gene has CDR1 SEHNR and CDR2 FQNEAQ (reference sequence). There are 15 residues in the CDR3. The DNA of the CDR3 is TGTGCCAGCAGCCGAACCGGGACTAAATACTACGAGCAGTACTTC. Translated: CASSRTGTKYYEQYF.

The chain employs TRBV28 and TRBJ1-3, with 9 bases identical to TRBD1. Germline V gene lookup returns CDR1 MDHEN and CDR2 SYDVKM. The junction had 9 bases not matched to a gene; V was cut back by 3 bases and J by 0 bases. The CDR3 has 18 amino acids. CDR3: CASSLTIPTGGSGNTIYF. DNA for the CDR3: TGTGCCAGCAGTTTGACGATCCCGACAGGGGGCTCTGGAAACACCATATATTTT.

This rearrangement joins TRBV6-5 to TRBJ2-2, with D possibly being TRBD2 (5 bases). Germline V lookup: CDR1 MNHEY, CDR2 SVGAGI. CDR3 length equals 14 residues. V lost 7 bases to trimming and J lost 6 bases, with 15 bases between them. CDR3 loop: CASITPRDPGELFF. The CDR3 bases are TGTGCCAGCATCACGCCGAGGGATCCCGGGGAGCTGTTTTTT.

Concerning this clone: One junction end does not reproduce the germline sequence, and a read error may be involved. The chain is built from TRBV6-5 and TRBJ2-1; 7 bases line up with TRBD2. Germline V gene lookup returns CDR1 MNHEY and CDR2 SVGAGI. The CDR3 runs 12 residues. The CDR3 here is CASSSIGTTRLF. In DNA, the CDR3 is TGTGCCAGCAGTTCTATTGGGACTACCAGGCTCTTC.

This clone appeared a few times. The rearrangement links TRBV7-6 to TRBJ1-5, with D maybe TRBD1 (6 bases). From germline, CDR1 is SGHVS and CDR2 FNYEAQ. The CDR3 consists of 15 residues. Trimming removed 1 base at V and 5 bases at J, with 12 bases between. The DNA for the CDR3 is TGTGCCAGCAGCTTAGGCCCACAGGGATATCAGCCCCAGCATTTT. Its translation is CASSLGPQGYQPQHF.

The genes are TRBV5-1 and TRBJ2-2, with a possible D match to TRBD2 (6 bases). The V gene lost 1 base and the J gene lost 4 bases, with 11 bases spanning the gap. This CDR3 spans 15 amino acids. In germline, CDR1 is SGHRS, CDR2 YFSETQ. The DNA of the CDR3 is TGCGCCAGCAGCTTGCCGGGGGTTCTCACCGGGGAGCTGTTTTTT. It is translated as CASSLPGVLTGELFF.

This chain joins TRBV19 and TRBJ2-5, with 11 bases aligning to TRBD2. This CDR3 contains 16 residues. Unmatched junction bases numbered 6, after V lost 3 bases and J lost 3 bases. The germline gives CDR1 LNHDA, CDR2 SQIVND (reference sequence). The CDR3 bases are TGTGCCAGTAGTATGTCCCTAGCGGGGGGTGAAGAGACCCAGTACTTC. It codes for CASSMSLAGGEETQYF.

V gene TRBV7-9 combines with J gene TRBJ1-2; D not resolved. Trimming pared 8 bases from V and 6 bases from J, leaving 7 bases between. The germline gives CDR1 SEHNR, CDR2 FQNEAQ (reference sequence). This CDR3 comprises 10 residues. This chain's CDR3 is CASASDGYTF. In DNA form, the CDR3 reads TGTGCCAGCGCCTCAGATGGCTACACCTTC.